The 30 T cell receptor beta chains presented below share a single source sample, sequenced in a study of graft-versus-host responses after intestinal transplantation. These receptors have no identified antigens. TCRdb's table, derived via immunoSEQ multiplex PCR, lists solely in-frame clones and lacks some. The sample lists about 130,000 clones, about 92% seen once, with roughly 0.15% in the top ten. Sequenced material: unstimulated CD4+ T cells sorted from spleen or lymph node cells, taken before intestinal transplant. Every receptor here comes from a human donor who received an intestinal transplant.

CDR3 sequence (DNA): TGTGCCAGCAGCCCCGACAGGGGGCGAGCGGGAAAACTGTTTTTT. Residues: CASSPDRGRAGKLFF. V gene TRBV7-9 combines with J gene TRBJ1-4; TRBD1 aligns across 10 bases. The V segment lost 5 bases and the J segment 10 bases; nucleotides outside the gene matches: 10. Germline CDR1 reads SEHNR; CDR2 reads FQNEAQ (reference sequence). There are 15 residues in the CDR3.

This chain's CDR3 is CASRTTAGTYTRSGGYTF. DNA of the CDR3: TGTGCCAGCAGGACCACCGCGGGGACATACACCCGTTCGGGTGGCTACACCTTC. The chain links TRBV7-9 to TRBJ1-2; possible D gene TRBD1, 6 bases. Germline V lookup: CDR1 SEHNR, CDR2 FQNEAQ (reference sequence). The V and J ends lost 6 bases and 7 bases respectively, with 30 bases between them. This CDR3 is 18 amino acids long. The variable domain in full, completed from reference TRBV7-9 and TRBJ1-2, reads DTGVSQNPRHKITKRGQNVTFRCDPISEHNRLYWYRQTLGQGPEFLTYFQNEAQLEKSRLLSDRFSAERPKGSFSTLEIQRTEQGDSAMYLCASRTTAGTYTRSGGYTFGSGTRLTVV.

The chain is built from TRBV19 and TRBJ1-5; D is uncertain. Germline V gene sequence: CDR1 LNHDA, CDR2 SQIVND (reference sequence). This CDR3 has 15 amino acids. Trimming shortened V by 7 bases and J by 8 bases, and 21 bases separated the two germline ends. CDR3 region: CASTHGPGYLEPQHF. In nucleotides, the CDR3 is TGTGCCAGTACCCATGGGCCCGGATATCTTGAGCCCCAGCATTTT.

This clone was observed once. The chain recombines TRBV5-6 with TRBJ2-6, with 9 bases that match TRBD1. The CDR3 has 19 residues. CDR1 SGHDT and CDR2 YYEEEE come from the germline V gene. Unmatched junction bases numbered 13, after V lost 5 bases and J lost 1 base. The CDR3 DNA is TGTGCCAGCAGATTTCTCGTCGGGACAGGGACTTCTGGGGCCAACGTCCTGACTTTC. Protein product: CASRFLVGTGTSGANVLTF.

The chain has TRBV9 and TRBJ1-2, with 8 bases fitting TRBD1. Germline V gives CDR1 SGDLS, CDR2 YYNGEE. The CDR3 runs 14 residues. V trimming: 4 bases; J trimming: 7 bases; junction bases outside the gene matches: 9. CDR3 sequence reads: CASSPQGTGLGYTF. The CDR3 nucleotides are TGTGCCAGCAGCCCCCAGGGGACAGGTCTTGGCTACACCTTC.

This chain's CDR3 is CASTHGTPTNEQFF. The CDR3 coding sequence is TGTGCCAGCACTCACGGTACCCCCACCAATGAGCAGTTCTTC. The chain has TRBV6-1 and TRBJ2-1; D remains ambiguous. V gave up 7 bases and J gave up 6 bases, with 16 bases separating them. CDR1 is MNHNS and CDR2 is SASEGT in the germline V gene. The CDR3 runs to 14 residues.

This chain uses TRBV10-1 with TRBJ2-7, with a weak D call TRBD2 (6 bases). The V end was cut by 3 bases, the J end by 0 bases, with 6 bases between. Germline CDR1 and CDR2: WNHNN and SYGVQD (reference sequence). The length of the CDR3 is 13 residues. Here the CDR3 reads CASSDGSSYEQYF. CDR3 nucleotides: TGCGCCAGCAGTGACGGGAGCTCCTACGAGCAGTACTTC.

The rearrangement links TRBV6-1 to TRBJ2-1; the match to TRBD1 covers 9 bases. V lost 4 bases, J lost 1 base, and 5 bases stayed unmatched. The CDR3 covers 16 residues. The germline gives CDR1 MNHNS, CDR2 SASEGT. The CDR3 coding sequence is TGTGCCAGCAGTGGAACAGGGGGCGCTTCCTACAATGAGCAGTTCTTC. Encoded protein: CASSGTGGASYNEQFF.

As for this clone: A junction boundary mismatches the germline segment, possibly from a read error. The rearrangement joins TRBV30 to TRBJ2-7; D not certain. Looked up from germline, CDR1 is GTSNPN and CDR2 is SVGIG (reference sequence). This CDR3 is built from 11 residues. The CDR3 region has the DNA TGTGCCTGGAGTGTCAGTCACGGCCTGGACTTC. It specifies CAWSVSHGLDF.

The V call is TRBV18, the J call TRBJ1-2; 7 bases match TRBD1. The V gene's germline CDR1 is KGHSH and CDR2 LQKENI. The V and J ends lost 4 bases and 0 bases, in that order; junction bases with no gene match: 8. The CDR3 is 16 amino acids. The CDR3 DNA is TGTGCCAGCTCACATGGGACAGAGGCCTCTAACTATGGCTACACCTTC. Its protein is CASSHGTEASNYGYTF.

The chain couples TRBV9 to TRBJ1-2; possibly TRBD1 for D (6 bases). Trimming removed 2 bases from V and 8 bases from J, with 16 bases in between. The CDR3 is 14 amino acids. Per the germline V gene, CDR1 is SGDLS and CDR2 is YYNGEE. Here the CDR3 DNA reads TGTGCCAGCAGCGTCGGGGGCGGGGGGCGAGGCTACACCTTC. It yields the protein CASSVGGGGRGYTF.

The CDR3 here is CASSQVPGLAGGDSTDTQYF. CDR3 coding DNA: TGCGCCAGCAGCCAGGTCCCGGGACTAGCGGGGGGTGACAGCACAGATACGCAGTATTTT. J is TRBJ2-3 and V is TRBV4-1; 15 positions agree with TRBD2. This CDR3 spans 20 amino acids. The junction had 10 bases not matched to a gene; V was cut back by 3 bases and J by 0 bases. Germline assignment: CDR1 MGHRA and CDR2 YSYEKL.

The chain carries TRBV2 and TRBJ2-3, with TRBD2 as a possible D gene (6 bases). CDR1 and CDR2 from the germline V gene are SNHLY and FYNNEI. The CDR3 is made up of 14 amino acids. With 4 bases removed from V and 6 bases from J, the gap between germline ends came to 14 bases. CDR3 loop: CASSGEVVSDTQYF. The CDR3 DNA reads TGTGCCAGCAGTGGGGAGGTAGTGTCTGATACGCAGTATTTT.

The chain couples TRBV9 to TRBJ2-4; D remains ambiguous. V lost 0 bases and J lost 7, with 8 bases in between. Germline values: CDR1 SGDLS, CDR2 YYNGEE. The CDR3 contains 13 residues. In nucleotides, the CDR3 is TGTGCCAGCAGCGTAGACCCTAATAACATTCAGTACTTC. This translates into CASSVDPNNIQYF.

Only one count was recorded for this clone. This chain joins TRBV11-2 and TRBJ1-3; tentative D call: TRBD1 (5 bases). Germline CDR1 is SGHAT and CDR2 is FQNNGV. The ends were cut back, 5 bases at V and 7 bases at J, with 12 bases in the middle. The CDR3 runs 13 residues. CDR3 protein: CASSPRDGNTIYF. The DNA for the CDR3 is TGTGCCAGCAGCCCCCGGGACGGGAACACCATATATTTT.

The CDR3 region is CSVIISGQETQYF. CDR3 bases: TGCAGCGTTATAATCAGCGGCCAAGAGACCCAGTACTTC. The rearrangement joins TRBV29-1 to TRBJ2-5; possible D gene TRBD2, 5 bases. The germline gives CDR1 SQVTM, CDR2 ANQGSEA. The ends were cut back, 5 bases at V and 1 base at J, with 11 bases in the middle. The CDR3 runs 13 residues.

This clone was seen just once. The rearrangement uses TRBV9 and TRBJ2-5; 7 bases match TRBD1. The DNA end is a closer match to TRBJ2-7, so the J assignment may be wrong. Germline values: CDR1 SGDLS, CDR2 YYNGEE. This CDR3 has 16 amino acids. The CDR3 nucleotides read TGTGCCAGCAGCCACAAGGCGACAGGGCCACCCTACGAGCAGTACTTC. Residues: CASSHKATGPPYEQYF.

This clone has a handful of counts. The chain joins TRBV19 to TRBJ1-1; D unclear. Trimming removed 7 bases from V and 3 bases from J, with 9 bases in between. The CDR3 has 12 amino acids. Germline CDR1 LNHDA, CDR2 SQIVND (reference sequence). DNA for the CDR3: TGTGCCAGTAACCGGCCCTACACTGAAGCTTTCTTT. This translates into CASNRPYTEAFF. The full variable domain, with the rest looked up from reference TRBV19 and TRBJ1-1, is DGGITQSPKYLFRKEGQNVTLSCEQNLNHDAMYWYRQDPGQGLRLIYYSQIVNDFQKGDIAEGYSVSREKKESFPLTVTSAQKNPTAFYLCASNRPYTEAFFGQGTRLTVV.

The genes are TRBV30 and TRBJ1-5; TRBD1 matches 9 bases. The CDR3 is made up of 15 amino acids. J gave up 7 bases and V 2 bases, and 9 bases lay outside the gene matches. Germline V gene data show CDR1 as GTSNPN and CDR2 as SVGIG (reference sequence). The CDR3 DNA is TGTGCCTGGAGTTTGGGACAGGGAGAAGGGCAGCCCCAGCATTTT. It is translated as CAWSLGQGEGQPQHF.

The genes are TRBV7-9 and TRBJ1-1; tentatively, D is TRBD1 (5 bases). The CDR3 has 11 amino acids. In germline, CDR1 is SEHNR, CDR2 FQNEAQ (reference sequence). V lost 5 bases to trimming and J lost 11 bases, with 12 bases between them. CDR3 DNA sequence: TGTGCCAGCAGCCTAAAGTGGGACGCTTTCTTT. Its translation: CASSLKWDAFF.

CDR3 bases: TGTGCTAGTGGTACCGGACAGGGGATTGATACGCAGTATTTT. Translated, it gives CASGTGQGIDTQYF. The V call is TRBV12-5, the J call TRBJ2-3, with 9 bases that match TRBD1. With V trimmed by 5 bases and J by 6 bases, 6 bases remained unmatched. Germline assignment: CDR1 LGHNT and CDR2 FRNRAP. This CDR3 region has 14 residues. The full variable domain, its missing parts supplied by reference TRBV12-5 and TRBJ2-3, is DARVTQTPRHKVTEMGQEVTMRCQPILGHNTVFWYRQTMMQGLELLAYFRNRAPLDDSGMPKDRFSAEMPDATLATLKIQPSEPRDSAVYFCASGTGQGIDTQYFGPGTRLTVL.

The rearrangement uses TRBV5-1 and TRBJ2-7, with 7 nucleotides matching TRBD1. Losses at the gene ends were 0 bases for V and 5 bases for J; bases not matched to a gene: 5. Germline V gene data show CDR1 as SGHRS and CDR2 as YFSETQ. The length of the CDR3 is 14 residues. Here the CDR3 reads CASSLGQGSHEQYF. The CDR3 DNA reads TGCGCCAGCAGCTTGGGACAGGGTAGCCACGAGCAGTACTTC. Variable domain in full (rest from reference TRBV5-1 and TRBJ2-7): KAGVTQTPRYLIKTRGQQVTLSCSPISGHRSVSWYQQTPGQGLQFLFEYFSETQRNKGNFPGRFSGRQFSNSRSEMNVSTLELGDSALYLCASSLGQGSHEQYFGPGTRLTVT.

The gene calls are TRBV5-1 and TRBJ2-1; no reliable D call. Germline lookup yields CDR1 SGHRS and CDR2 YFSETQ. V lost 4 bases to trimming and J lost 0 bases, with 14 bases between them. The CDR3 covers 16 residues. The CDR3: CASSPTIPSSYNEQFF. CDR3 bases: TGCGCCAGCAGCCCCACCATACCGAGCTCCTACAATGAGCAGTTCTTC.

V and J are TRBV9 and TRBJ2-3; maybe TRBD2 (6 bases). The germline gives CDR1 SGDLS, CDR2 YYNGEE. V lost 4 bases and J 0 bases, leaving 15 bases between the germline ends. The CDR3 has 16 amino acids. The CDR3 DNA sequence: TGTGCCAGCAGCCGGGACTCCCAACCTAGCACAGATACGCAGTATTTT. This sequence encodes CASSRDSQPSTDTQYF.

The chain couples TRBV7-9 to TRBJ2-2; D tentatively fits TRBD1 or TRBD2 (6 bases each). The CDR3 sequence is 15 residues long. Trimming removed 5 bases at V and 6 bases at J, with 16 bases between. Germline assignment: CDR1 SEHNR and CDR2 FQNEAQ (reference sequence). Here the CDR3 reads CASSETGRLPGELFF. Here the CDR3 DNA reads TGTGCCAGCAGCGAAACAGGGAGGTTACCCGGGGAGCTGTTTTTT.

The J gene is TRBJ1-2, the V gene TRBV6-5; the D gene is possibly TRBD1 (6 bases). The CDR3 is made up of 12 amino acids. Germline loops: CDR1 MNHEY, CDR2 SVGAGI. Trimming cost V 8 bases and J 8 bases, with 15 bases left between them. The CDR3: CASLMDRGGYTF. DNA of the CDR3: TGTGCCAGCTTAATGGACAGAGGCGGCTACACCTTC.

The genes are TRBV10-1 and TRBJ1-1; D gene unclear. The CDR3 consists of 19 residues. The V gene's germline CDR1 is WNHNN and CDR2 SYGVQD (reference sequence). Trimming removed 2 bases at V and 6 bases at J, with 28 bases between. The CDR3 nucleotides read TGCGCCAGCAGTGAGCAAAGGCCCATGAGGCGAGAGAGGGTCGCTGAAGCTTTCTTT. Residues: CASSEQRPMRRERVAEAFF.

CDR3 DNA sequence: TGTGCCAGCAGCTTTGGCCAGGGTTATGGCTACACCTTC. Encoded protein: CASSFGQGYGYTF. J is TRBJ1-2 and V is TRBV7-8; possibly TRBD1 for D (5 bases). Germline CDR1 and CDR2: SGHVS and FQNEAQ. The CDR3 extends over 13 amino acids. V gave up 3 bases and J gave up 5 bases, with 10 bases separating them.

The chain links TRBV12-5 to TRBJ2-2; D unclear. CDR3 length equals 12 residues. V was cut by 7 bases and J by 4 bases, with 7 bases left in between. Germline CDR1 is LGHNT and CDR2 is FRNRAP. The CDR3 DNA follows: TGTGCTAGTGTTACCGTCACCGGGGAGCTGTTTTTT. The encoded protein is CASVTVTGELFF.

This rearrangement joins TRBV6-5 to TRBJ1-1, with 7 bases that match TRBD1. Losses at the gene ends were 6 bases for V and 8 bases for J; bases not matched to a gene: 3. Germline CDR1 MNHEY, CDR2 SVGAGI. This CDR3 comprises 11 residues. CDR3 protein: CASSQGVEAFF. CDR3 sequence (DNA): TGTGCCAGCAGCCAGGGGGTCGAAGCTTTCTTT.